Below, 31 T cell receptor beta chains from the same sample are listed, as sequenced in a study of CD8+ T cells in alopecia areata (dated by TCRdb to between 2018 and 2020). Library preparation was by the immunoSEQ multiplex PCR assay. RNA was extracted from all samples and reverse transcribed into cDNA as template for TCR sequencing. Drawn from immuneACCESS, this table holds only the in-frame rearrangements with V and J called that TCRdb kept. Clones are partly lost; checked studies trace under half to an unresolved V gene and leave the rest unexplained. The sample profile shows about 23,000 clones; 40% to 65% of them were found once. Approximately 31% of the sample is taken by the ten largest. Sequencing used NKG2D-high CD8+ T cells sorted from blood. What the cell subset or site label conveys for this sample: sorted CD8+ NKG2D-high blood T cells. The receptors shown here come from a human donor with alopecia areata.

V usage is TRBV6-5 and J usage is TRBJ1-1, with 9 bases fitting TRBD1. CDR3 length: 14 residues. The V gene's germline CDR1 is MNHEY and CDR2 SVGAGI. The junction had 4 bases not matched to a gene; V was cut back by 7 bases and J by 1 base. The CDR3 spells CASTEGQGNTEAFF. CDR3 nucleotide sequence: TGTGCCAGCACCGAGGGACAGGGGAACACTGAAGCTTTCTTT.

This clone was counted between two and nine times. This chain joins TRBV5-1 and TRBJ2-1; D gene uncertain. Trimming cost V 4 bases and J 12 bases, with 17 bases left between them. Germline CDR1 reads SGHRS; CDR2 reads YFSETQ. The CDR3 loop spans 13 amino acids. CDR3 region: CASSLVGSGGQFF. CDR3 nucleotide sequence: TGCGCCAGCAGCCTGGTGGGGTCCGGCGGGCAGTTCTTC.

This clone came up a few times. The chain uses TRBV12-5 and TRBJ2-5, with 10 bases that match TRBD2. Germline V gene lookup returns CDR1 LGHNT and CDR2 FRNRAP. This CDR3 is 16 amino acids long. The trim removed 7 bases at V and 1 base at J, leaving 9 bases unmatched. The CDR3, as DNA: TGTGCTAGTGCCTCGACCCTAGCGGGAGCCCAAGAGACCCAGTACTTC. Its translation: CASASTLAGAQETQYF.

The gene calls are TRBV13 and TRBJ1-2, with D hard to call. V lost 0 bases, J lost 4 bases, and 6 bases lay in between. Germline V CDR1 and CDR2: PRHDT, FYEKMQ (reference sequence). The CDR3 spans 13 residues. CDR3 loop: CASSLGGSYGYTF. The DNA of the CDR3 is TGTGCCAGCAGCTTAGGCGGTAGCTATGGCTACACCTTC.

The gene calls are TRBV5-1 and TRBJ2-1, with unresolved D. Trimming took 0 bases from V and 15 from J, leaving 16 bases between them. Germline V gives CDR1 SGHRS, CDR2 YFSETQ. The CDR3 covers 13 residues. The CDR3 spells CASSLEWSRLVFF. CDR3 DNA: TGCGCCAGCAGCTTGGAGTGGAGCCGGTTAGTGTTCTTC.

This clone came up a few times. This chain uses TRBV7-3 with TRBJ1-2, with D hard to call. V dropped 2 bases and J dropped 4 bases, with 8 bases sitting between them. Germline lookup yields CDR1 SGHTA and CDR2 FQGTGA. This CDR3 comprises 13 residues. The CDR3 sequence is CASSLRGGYGYTF. The CDR3 DNA reads as TGTGCCAGCAGCTTACGAGGCGGCTATGGCTACACCTTC.

This clone has more than one count but fewer than ten. V gene TRBV4-1 combines with J gene TRBJ2-7; TRBD1 might be the D (6 bases). Trimming cost V 0 bases and J 5 bases, with 11 bases left between them. Germline V lookup: CDR1 MGHRA, CDR2 YSYEKL. The CDR3 runs to 14 residues. Written as DNA, the CDR3 is TGCGCCAGCAGCCAAGATCGGCCAGGGGACGAGCAGTACTTC. Protein: CASSQDRPGDEQYF.

The chain links TRBV27 to TRBJ2-1, with TRBD2 as a possible D gene (6 bases). Germline-derived CDR1 and CDR2 are MNHEY and SMNVEV (reference sequence). V lost 4 bases to trimming and J lost 5 bases, with 15 bases between them. CDR3 length: 15 amino acids. This CDR3 reads CASSSGRISHNEQFF. CDR3 coding DNA: TGTGCCAGCAGTTCAGGGAGGATTAGTCACAATGAGCAGTTCTTC.

The chain is built from TRBV27 and TRBJ1-1, with unresolved D. The CDR3 contains 16 residues. Germline CDR1 reads MNHEY; CDR2 reads SMNVEV (reference sequence). V lost 5 bases and J lost 5, with 21 bases in between. The CDR3 reads CASSPWEARRKTEAFF. The CDR3, as DNA: TGTGCCAGCAGTCCCTGGGAGGCCAGAAGGAAAACTGAAGCTTTCTTT.

This chain connects TRBV13 to TRBJ2-2; 9 positions match TRBD1. After removal of 5 bases from V and 4 bases from J, the junction contained 5 bases not matched to a gene. Germline V gene data show CDR1 as PRHDT and CDR2 as FYEKMQ (reference sequence). This CDR3 spans 15 amino acids. The chain's CDR3 is CASSPGQGTTGELFF. Written as DNA, the CDR3 is TGTGCCAGCAGCCCTGGACAGGGGACCACCGGGGAGCTGTTTTTT.

V usage is TRBV9 and J usage is TRBJ2-3, with 8 bases aligning to TRBD1. The V gene end was trimmed by 2 bases and the J gene end by 5 bases; junction bases not matched to a gene: 10. Germline V gene lookup returns CDR1 SGDLS and CDR2 YYNGEE. The CDR3 is 16 amino acids. Written as DNA, the CDR3 is TGTGCCAGCAGCGTTGGACAGGGACGTCCGGAAGATACGCAGTATTTT. This gives the protein CASSVGQGRPEDTQYF.

This clone was observed at least ten times. This same CDR3 is encoded by further DNA sequences in the sample. The V and J genes are TRBV7-9 and TRBJ1-5; 10 bases align to TRBD1. In germline, CDR1 is SEHNR, CDR2 FQNEAQ (reference sequence). The CDR3 loop spans 17 amino acids. Losses at the gene ends were 5 bases for V and 2 bases for J; bases not matched to a gene: 9. The CDR3 here is CASSLGGTGVGNQPQHF. CDR3 sequence (DNA): TGTGCCAGCAGCCTAGGCGGGACAGGGGTCGGCAATCAGCCCCAGCATTTT.

This clone has only a few counts. V usage is TRBV6-1 and J usage is TRBJ2-1, with D uncertain. The length of the CDR3 is 12 residues. Germline lookup yields CDR1 MNHNS and CDR2 SASEGT. Trimming cost V 10 bases and J 9 bases, with 16 bases left between them. The CDR3 nucleotides are TGTGCCACGAAAGCTGTTGTGGTTGAGCAGTTCTTC. It yields the protein CATKAVVVEQFF.

This clone was recorded a few times. This chain connects TRBV28 to TRBJ1-5, with D unresolved. Trimming cost V 6 bases and J 1 base, with 10 bases left between them. Germline V gene lookup returns CDR1 MDHEN and CDR2 SYDVKM. The CDR3 sequence is 14 residues long. CDR3 coding DNA: TGTGCCAGCAGCACCCTCACGAGCAATCAGCCCCAGCATTTT. Translated: CASSTLTSNQPQHF.

The chain employs TRBV6-5 and TRBJ1-1; the D is unclear. This CDR3 spans 16 amino acids. V lost 3 bases to trimming and J lost 1 base, with 15 bases between them. Germline CDR1 is MNHEY and CDR2 is SVGAGI. The CDR3 spells CASSYGSPGPNTEAFF. CDR3 sequence (DNA): TGTGCCAGCAGTTATGGATCCCCAGGACCGAACACTGAAGCTTTCTTT.

This rearrangement joins TRBV12-5 to TRBJ2-1; 10 nucleotides align to TRBD2. CDR1 is LGHNT, CDR2 FRNRAP, per germline. This CDR3 has 16 residues. V shed 2 bases and J 1 base; nucleotides not matched to a gene: 2. The CDR3 loop is CASGLTSGISYNEQFF. The CDR3 coding sequence is TGTGCTAGTGGTTTGACTAGCGGGATTTCCTACAATGAGCAGTTCTTC. The complete variable domain, with remaining parts taken from reference TRBV12-5 and TRBJ2-1, reads DARVTQTPRHKVTEMGQEVTMRCQPILGHNTVFWYRQTMMQGLELLAYFRNRAPLDDSGMPKDRFSAEMPDATLATLKIQPSEPRDSAVYFCASGLTSGISYNEQFFGPGTRLTVL.

This clone showed up just a few times. This chain uses TRBV6-5 with TRBJ2-3; TRBD2 agrees at 13 bases. V trimming: 4 bases; J trimming: 3 bases; junction bases outside the gene matches: 4. Germline assignment: CDR1 MNHEY and CDR2 SVGAGI. The CDR3 totals 16 residues. The CDR3 nucleotides are TGTGCCAGCAGTTCGGGACTAGCGGGAACTACAGATACGCAGTATTTT. It encodes CASSSGLAGTTDTQYF.

The count of this clone is one. J is TRBJ1-5 and V is TRBV5-1; the match to TRBD1 covers 7 bases. The CDR3 runs 16 residues. The V and J ends lost 9 bases and 5 bases, in that order; junction bases with no gene match: 17. The germline gives CDR1 SGHRS, CDR2 YFSETQ. The CDR3 region has the DNA TGCGCCACCCTTCCGGGACAGAAGTCTCCTTATCAGCCCCAGCATTTT. This translates into CATLPGQKSPYQPQHF.

In this sample, this clone turned up a few times. V gene TRBV7-3 combines with J gene TRBJ2-3; 11 nucleotides line up with TRBD2. Germline CDR1 reads SGHTA; CDR2 reads FQGTGA. This CDR3 comprises 16 residues. V was clipped by 5 bases and J by 4 bases; unmatched bases: 8. This CDR3 is CASSNHGLAGSDTQYF. The CDR3 DNA is TGTGCCAGCAGCAACCACGGACTAGCGGGCTCAGATACGCAGTATTTT.

As concerns this clone: A much larger clone sits a single nucleotide away, making a read error possible. V is TRBV4-1 and J is TRBJ1-1, with D uncertain. The length of the CDR3 is 14 residues. CDR1 is MGHRA and CDR2 is YSYEKL in the germline V gene. V lost 1 base and J 0 bases, leaving 6 bases between the germline ends. CDR3 nucleotides: TGCGCCAGCAGCCAAGTTTTCATGAACACTGAAGCTTTCTTT. This translates into CASSQVFMNTEAFF.

The chain recombines TRBV7-3 with TRBJ2-3, with 9 positions matching TRBD2. Germline V lookup: CDR1 SGHTA, CDR2 FQGTGA. This CDR3 comprises 16 residues. V lost 2 bases, J lost 8 bases, and 11 bases stayed unmatched. The CDR3 reads CASSLAPLAGRSTQYF. The DNA of the CDR3 is TGTGCCAGCAGCTTAGCGCCACTAGCGGGTAGAAGTACGCAGTATTTT.

The chain uses TRBV4-1 and TRBJ2-1; D is undetermined. Trimming took off 3 bases at V and 6 bases at J, with 21 bases between the two ends. The CDR3 totals 17 residues. The germline V gene has CDR1 MGHRA and CDR2 YSYEKL. The CDR3 bases are TGCGCCAGCAGCCAGGAGACTTTTTCTTCGCCCCCCAATGAGCAGTTCTTC. Translation: CASSQETFSSPPNEQFF.

This chain joins TRBV9 and TRBJ2-7; no firm D call. V lost 0 bases, J lost 2 bases, and 6 bases lay in between. In germline, CDR1 is SGDLS, CDR2 YYNGEE. CDR3 size: 13 residues. The CDR3 loop is CASSVGSAYEQYF. The CDR3 region has the DNA TGTGCCAGCAGCGTAGGATCAGCCTACGAGCAGTACTTC.

This chain uses TRBV25-1 with TRBJ2-1, with D unresolved. CDR3 length equals 10 residues. The V end was cut by 6 bases, the J end by 5 bases, with 2 bases between. Germline CDR1 is MGHDK and CDR2 is SYGVNS. The DNA for the CDR3 is TGTGCCAGCAGGAACAATGAGCAGTTCTTC. Encoded protein: CASRNNEQFF.

Only one count was recorded for this clone. V usage is TRBV28 and J usage is TRBJ2-7; D perhaps matches TRBD1 (5 bases). Trimming took 5 bases from V and 4 from J, leaving 9 bases between them. Germline CDR1 is MDHEN and CDR2 is SYDVKM. The length of the CDR3 is 12 residues. The CDR3 coding sequence is TGTGCCAGCAGTATCCCAGGGTACGAGCAGTACTTC. Its protein product is CASSIPGYEQYF.

In its sample, this clone was seen a few times. The V gene is TRBV7-9, the J gene TRBJ2-1; either TRBD1 or TRBD2 may supply D (5 bases each). V was clipped by 4 bases and J by 8 bases, with 12 bases between them. Germline lookup yields CDR1 SEHNR and CDR2 FQNEAQ (reference sequence). The length of the CDR3 is 13 residues. CDR3 coding DNA: TGTGCCAGCAGCTGGGACGGGGACGATGAGCAGTTCTTC. Protein sequence: CASSWDGDDEQFF.

The sample holds a few counts of this clone. The chain combines TRBV6-1 with TRBJ2-5, with D unresolved. This CDR3 is built from 14 residues. CDR1 is MNHNS and CDR2 is SASEGT in the germline V gene. The V end was cut by 1 base, the J end by 2 bases, with 8 bases between. In nucleotides, the CDR3 is TGTGCCAGCAGTGAAGAGGAGACGCAAGAGACCCAGTACTTC. This translates into CASSEEETQETQYF.

The chain combines TRBV5-1 with TRBJ2-3; no clear D. CDR1 is SGHRS and CDR2 is YFSETQ in the germline V gene. CDR3 length: 15 amino acids. The germline V and J ends were trimmed by 3 bases and 1 base, with 12 bases remaining between them. The CDR3 coding sequence is TGCGCCAGCAGCTCAAGTATGTTGGGCACAGATACGCAGTATTTT. It yields the protein CASSSSMLGTDTQYF.

The chain employs TRBV2 and TRBJ2-7; 8 bases align to TRBD1. J lost 3 bases, V lost 11 bases, and 9 bases had no gene match. Per the germline V gene, CDR1 is SNHLY and CDR2 is FYNNEI. CDR3 length: 13 residues. The CDR3 protein is CAYRDRKDYEQYF. Written as DNA, the CDR3 is TGTGCCTACAGGGACAGGAAGGACTACGAGCAGTACTTC. Drawing the rest from reference TRBV2 and TRBJ2-7, the complete variable domain is EPEVTQTPSHQVTQMGQEVILRCVPISNHLYFYWYRQILGQKVEFLVSFYNNEISEKSEIFDDQFSVERPDGSNFTLKIRSTKLEDSAMYFCAYRDRKDYEQYFGPGTRLTVT.

The V call is TRBV28, the J call TRBJ2-3, with D possibly matching TRBD1 (5 bases). Germline V CDR1 and CDR2: MDHEN, SYDVKM. The V and J ends lost 4 bases and 5 bases respectively, with 16 bases between them. The CDR3 extends over 15 amino acids. CDR3 nucleotide sequence: TGTGCCAGCAGTTCCGCAGGGATTAGCCTAGATACGCAGTATTTT. This encodes CASSSAGISLDTQYF.

This clone came up a few times. This CDR3 is CSVPGTAGHTQYF. The CDR3 DNA reads as TGCAGCGTGCCTGGTACAGCGGGGCATACGCAGTATTTT. V and J are TRBV29-1 and TRBJ2-3; 7 bases match TRBD2. There are 13 residues in the CDR3. The V gene end was trimmed by 6 bases and the J gene end by 7 bases; junction bases not matched to a gene: 10. Germline CDR1 SQVTM, CDR2 ANQGSEA.